This TCR beta chain derives from a study of post-analysis software for immune sequencing data. Unique molecular identifiers featured in each of the TCR beta cDNA libraries. TCRdb analysed the PCR reads with MiXCR anew, one entry per CDR3 protein. In the table there are 700,000 to 800,000 distinct CDR3 sequences, 25% to 30% of which are singletons. Whole-study findings and limits: Five TRBV segments, including TRBV5-6, TRBV5-1 and TRBV20-1, were more frequent in patients than controls.

The J segment lost 2 bases and the V segment lost 2 bases, leaving 2 bases of the junction unmatched. The CDR3 sequence is 14 residues long. CDR1 and CDR2 from the germline V gene are MNHEY and SVGAGI. This clonotype showed up just a few times. Antigen specificity is unknown. The clonotype originates from a girl aged 10-17 years with multiple sclerosis. The sequencing sample was made of blood. The chain links TRBV6-5 to TRBJ1-2, with 7 bases lining up with TRBD1. CDR3 in amino acids: CASSYDRVNYGYTF. In nucleotides, the CDR3 is TGTGCCAGCAGTTACGACAGGGTCAACTATGGCTACACCTTC.